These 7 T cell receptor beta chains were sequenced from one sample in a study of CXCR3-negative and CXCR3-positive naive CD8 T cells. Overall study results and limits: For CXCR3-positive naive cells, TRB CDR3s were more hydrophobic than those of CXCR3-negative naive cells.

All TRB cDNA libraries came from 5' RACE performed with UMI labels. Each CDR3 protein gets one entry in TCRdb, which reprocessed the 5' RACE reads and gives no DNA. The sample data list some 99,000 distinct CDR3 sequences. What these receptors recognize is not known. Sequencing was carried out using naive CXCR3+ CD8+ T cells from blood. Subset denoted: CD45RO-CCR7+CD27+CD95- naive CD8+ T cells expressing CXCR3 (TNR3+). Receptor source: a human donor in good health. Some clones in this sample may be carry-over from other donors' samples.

CDR3 amino acids: CASSRSIGVGFQETQYF. The chain recombines TRBV7-2 with TRBJ2-5. There are 17 residues in the CDR3. Germline CDR1 and CDR2: SGHTA and FQGNSA.

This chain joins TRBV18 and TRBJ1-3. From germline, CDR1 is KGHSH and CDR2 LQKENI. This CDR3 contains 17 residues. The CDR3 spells CASSPNEMVNSGNTIYF.

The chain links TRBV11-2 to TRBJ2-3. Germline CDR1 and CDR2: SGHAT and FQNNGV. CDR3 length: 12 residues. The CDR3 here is CASSLVQDTQYF.

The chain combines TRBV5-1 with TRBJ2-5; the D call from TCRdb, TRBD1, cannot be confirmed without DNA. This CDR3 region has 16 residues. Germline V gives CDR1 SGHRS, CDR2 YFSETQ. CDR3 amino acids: CASSSYPRGEEETQYF. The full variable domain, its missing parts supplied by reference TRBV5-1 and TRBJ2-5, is KAGVTQTPRYLIKTRGQQVTLSCSPISGHRSVSWYQQTPGQGLQFLFEYFSETQRNKGNFPGRFSGRQFSNSRSEMNVSTLELGDSALYLCASSSYPRGEEETQYFGPGTRLLVL.

The CDR3 region is CSVENRAVRGELFF. The chain couples TRBV29-1 to TRBJ2-2; lacking DNA, the TRBD1 call made by TCRdb goes unchecked. The germline V gene has CDR1 SQVTM and CDR2 ANQGSEA. This CDR3 has 14 amino acids.

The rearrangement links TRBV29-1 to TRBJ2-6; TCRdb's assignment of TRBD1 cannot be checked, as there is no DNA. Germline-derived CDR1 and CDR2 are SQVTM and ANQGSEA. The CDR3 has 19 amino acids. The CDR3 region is CSVEVLTGQGSSGANVLTF.

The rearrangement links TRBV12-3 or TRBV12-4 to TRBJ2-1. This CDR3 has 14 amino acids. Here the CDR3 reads CASSTSRQPNEQFF.